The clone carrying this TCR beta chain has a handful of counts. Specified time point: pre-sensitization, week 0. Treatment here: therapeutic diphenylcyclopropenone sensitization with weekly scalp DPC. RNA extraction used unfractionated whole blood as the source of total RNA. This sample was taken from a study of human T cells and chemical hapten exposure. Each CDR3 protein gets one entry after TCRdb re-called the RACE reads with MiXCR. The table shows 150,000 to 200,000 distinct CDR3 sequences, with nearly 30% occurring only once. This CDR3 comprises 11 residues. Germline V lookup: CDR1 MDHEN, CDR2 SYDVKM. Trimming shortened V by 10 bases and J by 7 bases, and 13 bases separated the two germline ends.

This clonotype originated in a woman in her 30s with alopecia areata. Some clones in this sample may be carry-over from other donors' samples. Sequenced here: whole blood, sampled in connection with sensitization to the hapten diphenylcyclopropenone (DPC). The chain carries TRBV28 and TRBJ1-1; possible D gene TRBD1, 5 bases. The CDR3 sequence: CATRGVNEAFF. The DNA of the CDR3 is TGTGCCACCCGGGGGGTCAATGAAGCTTTCTTT.